Below, 29 T cell receptor beta chains from the same sample are listed, as sequenced in a study of monozygotic twins with inflammatory bowel disease. TCRdb reprocessed the 5' RACE reads and keeps a single row for each CDR3 protein, giving no DNA. Here the sample table reports more than 75,000 distinct CDR3 sequences. Sample: blood. Receptors were obtained from a human donor with ulcerative colitis or Crohn's disease, or a healthy co-twin of an affected twin (not recorded which).

J is TRBJ2-5 and V is TRBV12-3 or TRBV12-4; TCRdb's D call, TRBD1, is unchecked because there is no DNA. There are 15 residues in the CDR3. The CDR3 sequence is CASSPVGGFKETQYF.

The chain links TRBV7-3 to TRBJ2-2; TCRdb outputs TRBD1, but without DNA this stays unchecked. The CDR3 runs to 16 residues. Germline V lookup: CDR1 SGHTA, CDR2 FQGTGA. The CDR3 sequence is CASSLITGGLPGELFF. Variable domain in full (rest from reference TRBV7-3 and TRBJ2-2): GAGVSQTPSNKVTEKGKYVELRCDPISGHTALYWYRQSLGQGPEFLIYFQGTGAADDSGLPNDRFFAVRPEGSVSTLKIQRTERGDSAVYLCASSLITGGLPGELFFGEGSRLTVL.

The rearrangement joins TRBV28 to TRBJ1-2. The CDR3 totals 12 residues. Germline V gene data show CDR1 as MDHEN and CDR2 as SYDVKM. Here the CDR3 reads CASSLRRYGYTF.

The chain combines TRBV3-1 with TRBJ2-3; TCRdb's assignment of TRBD1 cannot be checked, as there is no DNA. The CDR3 length is 14 residues. The germline gives CDR1 LGHDT, CDR2 YNNKEL (reference sequence). CDR3 sequence reads: CASSQEDRGPTQYF.

CDR3 sequence: CAIRGQGASQPQHF. The chain employs TRBV10-3 and TRBJ1-5; with no DNA, the TCRdb D assignment of TRBD1 cannot be verified. Looked up from germline, CDR1 is ENHRY and CDR2 is SYGVKD. The CDR3 covers 14 residues.

The V call is TRBV10-3, the J call TRBJ2-7; TCRdb designates TRBD2, a call that cannot be tested without DNA. The CDR3 consists of 18 residues. Germline V gives CDR1 ENHRY, CDR2 SYGVKD. The CDR3 spells CAISESTSGGETSYEQYF.

The chain recombines TRBV7-2 with TRBJ2-1; TCRdb outputs TRBD1, but without DNA this stays unchecked. CDR3 length: 15 amino acids. The germline CDR1 and CDR2 sequences are SGHTA and FQGNSA. The CDR3 region is CASSLGAGYLNEQFF.

This chain connects TRBV29-1 to TRBJ2-2; there is no DNA to check the TCRdb D call of TRBD1. Germline V CDR1 and CDR2: SQVTM, ANQGSEA. This CDR3 region has 14 residues. CDR3 sequence: CSVRTGGATGELFF.

The gene calls are TRBV2 and TRBJ1-1; TCRdb names TRBD1, which stays unverified in the absence of DNA. This CDR3 is 13 amino acids long. In germline, CDR1 is SNHLY, CDR2 FYNNEI. CDR3 protein: CATSGPGGTEAFF.

This chain uses TRBV7-9 with TRBJ1-2. Germline lookup yields CDR1 SEHNR and CDR2 FQNEAQ (reference sequence). This CDR3 region has 17 residues. CDR3 protein: CASSSRGFPANLYGYTF.

V usage is TRBV20-1 and J usage is TRBJ1-6; the TCRdb D gene call, TRBD1, has no DNA to confirm it. CDR1 is DFQATT, CDR2 SNEGSKA, per germline (reference sequence). The CDR3 runs 15 residues. CDR3: CSANPQGAGNSPLHF.

The chain carries TRBV5-1 and TRBJ1-1; TCRdb's assignment of TRBD1 cannot be checked, as there is no DNA. From germline, CDR1 is SGHRS and CDR2 YFSETQ. The CDR3 runs to 14 residues. CDR3 protein: CASSFQDSTGKAFF.

The V and J genes are TRBV5-1 and TRBJ1-1; there is no DNA to check the TCRdb D call of TRBD1. The CDR3 consists of 15 residues. The germline gives CDR1 SGHRS, CDR2 YFSETQ. The CDR3 here is CASSSRQGQITEAFF.

The chain joins TRBV6-5 to TRBJ2-7; TCRdb's D call of TRBD1 is untestable without DNA. The CDR3 extends over 13 amino acids. Germline V gene sequence: CDR1 MNHEY, CDR2 SVGAGI. CDR3: CASSYGAEYEQYF.

The chain has TRBV27 and TRBJ2-7; TCRdb names TRBD1, which stays unverified in the absence of DNA. CDR1 is MNHEY, CDR2 SMNVEV, per germline (reference sequence). The CDR3 has 13 residues. CDR3 amino acids: CASSSGRGRVQYF.

The chain has TRBV5-5 and TRBJ1-2. The CDR3 loop spans 13 amino acids. From germline, CDR1 is SGHKS and CDR2 YYEKEE (reference sequence). CDR3 amino acids: CASSLWGPNGYTF.

This chain uses TRBV7-2 with TRBJ1-3. The germline CDR1 and CDR2 sequences are SGHTA and FQGNSA. CDR3 size: 14 residues. This chain's CDR3 is CASSWEGSGNTIYF.

The chain recombines TRBV7-9 with TRBJ1-2; TCRdb lists TRBD1, though no DNA is available to test this call. Germline V gene data show CDR1 as SEHNR and CDR2 as FQNEAQ (reference sequence). The CDR3 sequence is 13 residues long. This CDR3 reads CASSPQGALGYTF.

This sequence joins TRBV5-1 and TRBJ2-1; lacking DNA, the TRBD1 call made by TCRdb goes unchecked. The CDR3 extends over 13 amino acids. Germline V gives CDR1 SGHRS, CDR2 YFSETQ. The chain's CDR3 is CASSPRTVHEQFF.

The chain uses TRBV5-1 and TRBJ1-1. The CDR3 has 16 residues. The germline V gene encodes CDR1 SGHRS and CDR2 YFSETQ. The CDR3 protein is CASSLEFGVQNTEAFF.

The chain carries TRBV20-1 and TRBJ2-1; the TCRdb D gene call, TRBD1, has no DNA to confirm it. The CDR3 totals 13 residues. The germline CDR1 and CDR2 sequences are DFQATT and SNEGSKA (reference sequence). CDR3: CSASGRGVGEQFF.

This chain joins TRBV20-1 and TRBJ2-7; TCRdb outputs TRBD1, but without DNA this stays unchecked. From germline, CDR1 is DFQATT and CDR2 SNEGSKA (reference sequence). This CDR3 comprises 15 residues. The CDR3 loop reads CSARDRQGGSYEQYF.

This chain uses TRBV3-1 with TRBJ1-3; TCRdb gives TRBD1 as the D gene, but with no DNA this cannot be confirmed. Germline lookup yields CDR1 LGHDT and CDR2 YNNKEL (reference sequence). The CDR3 is made up of 15 amino acids. The CDR3 spells CASSQDGGTGNTIYF.

The chain has TRBV7-2 and TRBJ2-1; TCRdb's D gene call, TRBD1, goes unchecked for lack of DNA. CDR1 and CDR2 (germline): SGHTA, FQGNSA. CDR3 length: 14 residues. The CDR3 spells CASSSNRVGNEQFF.

The chain uses TRBV6-5 and TRBJ2-4; TCRdb's D call of TRBD1 is untestable without DNA. The germline gives CDR1 MNHEY, CDR2 SVGAGI. The CDR3 has 19 amino acids. The CDR3 reads CASSYYGDRGIKAKNIQYF.

The chain's CDR3 is CASSLGPGIYYEQYF. This rearrangement joins TRBV12-3 or TRBV12-4 to TRBJ2-7. CDR3 length equals 15 residues.

The chain joins TRBV7-3 to TRBJ2-3; as DNA is missing, the TRBD1 call by TCRdb cannot be tested. Germline CDR1 SGHTA, CDR2 FQGTGA. The CDR3 totals 16 residues. The CDR3 loop reads CASSTRAGSSTDTQYF.

The CDR3 reads CASSSLAVQETQYF. The chain carries TRBV7-2 and TRBJ2-5. CDR3 size: 14 residues. Germline V gives CDR1 SGHTA, CDR2 FQGNSA.

This chain uses TRBV3-1 with TRBJ2-7; the D call of TRBD1 rests on TCRdb alone, since no DNA is present to check it. The CDR3 totals 13 residues. Per germline, CDR1 LGHDT and CDR2 YNNKEL (reference sequence). The CDR3 region is CASSSVRGGEQYF.